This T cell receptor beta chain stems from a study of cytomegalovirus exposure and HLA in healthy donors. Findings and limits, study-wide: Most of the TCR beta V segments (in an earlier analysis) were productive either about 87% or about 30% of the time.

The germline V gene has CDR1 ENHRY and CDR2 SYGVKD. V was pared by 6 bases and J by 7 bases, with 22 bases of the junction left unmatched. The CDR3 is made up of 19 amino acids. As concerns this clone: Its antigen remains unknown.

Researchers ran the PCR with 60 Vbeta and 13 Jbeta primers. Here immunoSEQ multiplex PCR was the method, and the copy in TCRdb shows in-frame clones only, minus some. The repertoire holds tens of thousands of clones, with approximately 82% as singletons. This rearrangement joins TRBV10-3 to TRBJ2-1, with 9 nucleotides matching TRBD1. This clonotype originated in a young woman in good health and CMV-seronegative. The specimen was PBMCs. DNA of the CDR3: TGTGCCATCAGCGAAGCCGGCCGCCCGGGACAGGGTTATGGGAATGAGCAGTTCTTC. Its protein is CAISEAGRPGQGYGNEQFF.